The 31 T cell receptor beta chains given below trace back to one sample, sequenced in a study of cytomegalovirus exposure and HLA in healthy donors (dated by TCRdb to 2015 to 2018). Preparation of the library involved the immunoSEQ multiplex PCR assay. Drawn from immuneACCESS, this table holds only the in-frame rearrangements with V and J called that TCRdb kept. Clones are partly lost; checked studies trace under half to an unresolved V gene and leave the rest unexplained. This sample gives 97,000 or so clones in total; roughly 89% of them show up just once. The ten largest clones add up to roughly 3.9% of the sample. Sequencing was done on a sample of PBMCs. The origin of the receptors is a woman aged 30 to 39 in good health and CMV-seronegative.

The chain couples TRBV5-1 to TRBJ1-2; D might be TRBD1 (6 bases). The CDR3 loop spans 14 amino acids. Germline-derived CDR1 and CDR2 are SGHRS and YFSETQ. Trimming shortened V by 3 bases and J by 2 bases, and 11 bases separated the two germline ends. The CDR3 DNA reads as TGCGCCAGCAGCTACCGTACAGGGAACTATGGCTACACCTTC. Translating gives CASSYRTGNYGYTF. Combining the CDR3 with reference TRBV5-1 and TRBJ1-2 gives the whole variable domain KAGVTQTPRYLIKTRGQQVTLSCSPISGHRSVSWYQQTPGQGLQFLFEYFSETQRNKGNFPGRFSGRQFSNSRSEMNVSTLELGDSALYLCASSYRTGNYGYTFGSGTRLTVV.

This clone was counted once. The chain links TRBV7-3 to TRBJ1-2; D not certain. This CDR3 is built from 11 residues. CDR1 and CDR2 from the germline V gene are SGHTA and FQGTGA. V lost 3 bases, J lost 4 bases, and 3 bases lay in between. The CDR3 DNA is TGTGCCAGCAGCTTCAGCTATGGCTACACCTTC. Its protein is CASSFSYGYTF. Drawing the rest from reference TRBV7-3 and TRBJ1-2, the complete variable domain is GAGVSQTPSNKVTEKGKYVELRCDPISGHTALYWYRQSLGQGPEFLIYFQGTGAADDSGLPNDRFFAVRPEGSVSTLKIQRTERGDSAVYLCASSFSYGYTFGSGTRLTVV.

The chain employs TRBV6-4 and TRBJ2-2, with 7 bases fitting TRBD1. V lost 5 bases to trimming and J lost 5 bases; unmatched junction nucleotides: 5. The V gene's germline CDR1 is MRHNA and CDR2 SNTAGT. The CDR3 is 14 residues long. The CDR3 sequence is CASSQGVRTGELFF. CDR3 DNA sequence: TGTGCCAGCAGTCAGGGGGTGCGAACCGGGGAGCTGTTTTTT.

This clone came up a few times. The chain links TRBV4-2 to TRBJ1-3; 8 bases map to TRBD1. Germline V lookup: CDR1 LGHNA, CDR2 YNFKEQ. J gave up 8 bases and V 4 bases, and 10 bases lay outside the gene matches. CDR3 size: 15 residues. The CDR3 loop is CASSPSGQGQYTIYF. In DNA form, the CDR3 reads TGTGCCAGCAGCCCATCAGGACAGGGCCAGTACACCATATATTTT.

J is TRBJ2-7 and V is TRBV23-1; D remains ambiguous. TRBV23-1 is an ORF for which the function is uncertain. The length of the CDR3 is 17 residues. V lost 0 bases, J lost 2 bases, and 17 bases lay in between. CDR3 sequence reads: CASSQSSRLEPPYEQYF. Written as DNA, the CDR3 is TGCGCCAGCAGTCAATCGTCGAGGCTTGAGCCGCCCTACGAGCAGTACTTC.

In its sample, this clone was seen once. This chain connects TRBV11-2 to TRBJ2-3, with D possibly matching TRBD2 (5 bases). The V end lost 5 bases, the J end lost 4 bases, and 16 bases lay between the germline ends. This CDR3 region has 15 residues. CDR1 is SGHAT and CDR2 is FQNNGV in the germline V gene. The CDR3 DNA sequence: TGTGCCAGCAGCCTCGAGGGATACGTCGCAGATACGCAGTATTTT. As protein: CASSLEGYVADTQYF. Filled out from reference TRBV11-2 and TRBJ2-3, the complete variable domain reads EAGVAQSPRYKIIEKRQSVAFWCNPISGHATLYWYQQILGQGPKLLIQFQNNGVVDDSQLPKDRFSAERLKGVDSTLKIQPAKLEDSAVYLCASSLEGYVADTQYFGPGTRLTVL.

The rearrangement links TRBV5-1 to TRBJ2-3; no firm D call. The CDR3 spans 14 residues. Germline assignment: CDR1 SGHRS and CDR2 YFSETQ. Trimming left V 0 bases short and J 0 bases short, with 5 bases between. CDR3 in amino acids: CASSLDSSTDTQYF. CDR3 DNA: TGCGCCAGCAGCTTGGACTCTAGCACAGATACGCAGTATTTT. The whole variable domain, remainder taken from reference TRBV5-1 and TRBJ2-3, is KAGVTQTPRYLIKTRGQQVTLSCSPISGHRSVSWYQQTPGQGLQFLFEYFSETQRNKGNFPGRFSGRQFSNSRSEMNVSTLELGDSALYLCASSLDSSTDTQYFGPGTRLTVL.

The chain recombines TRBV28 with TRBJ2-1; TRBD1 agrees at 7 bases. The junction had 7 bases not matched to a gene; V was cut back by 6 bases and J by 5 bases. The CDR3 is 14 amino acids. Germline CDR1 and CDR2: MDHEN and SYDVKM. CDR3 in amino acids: CASRTPGGNNEQFF. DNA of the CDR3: TGTGCCAGCAGGACCCCAGGGGGAAACAATGAGCAGTTCTTC.

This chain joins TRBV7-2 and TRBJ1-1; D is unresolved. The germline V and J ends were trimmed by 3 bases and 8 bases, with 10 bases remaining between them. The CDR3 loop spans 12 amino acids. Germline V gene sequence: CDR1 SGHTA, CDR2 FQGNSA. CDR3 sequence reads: CASSFRSGEAFF. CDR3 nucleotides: TGTGCCAGCAGCTTTCGGTCAGGAGAAGCTTTCTTT.

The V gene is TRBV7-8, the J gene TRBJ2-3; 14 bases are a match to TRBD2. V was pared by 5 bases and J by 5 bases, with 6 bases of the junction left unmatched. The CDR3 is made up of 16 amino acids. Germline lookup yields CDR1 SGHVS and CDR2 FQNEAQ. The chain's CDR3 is CASSPRLAGGQDTQYF. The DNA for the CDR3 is TGTGCCAGCAGCCCGAGACTAGCGGGGGGGCAAGATACGCAGTATTTT.

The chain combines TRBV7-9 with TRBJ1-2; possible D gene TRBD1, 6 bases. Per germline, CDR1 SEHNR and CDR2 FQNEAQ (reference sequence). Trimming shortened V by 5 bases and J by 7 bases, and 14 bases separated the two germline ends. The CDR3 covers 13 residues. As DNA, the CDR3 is TGTGCCAGCAGCCCAGGGGTAGGAAGTGGCTACACCTTC. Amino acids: CASSPGVGSGYTF.

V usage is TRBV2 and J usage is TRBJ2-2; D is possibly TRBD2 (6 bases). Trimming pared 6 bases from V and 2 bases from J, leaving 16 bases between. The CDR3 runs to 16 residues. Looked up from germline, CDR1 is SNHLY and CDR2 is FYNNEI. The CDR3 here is CASSPRGILNTGELFF. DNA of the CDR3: TGTGCCAGCAGCCCCCGCGGGATTTTAAACACCGGGGAGCTGTTTTTT.

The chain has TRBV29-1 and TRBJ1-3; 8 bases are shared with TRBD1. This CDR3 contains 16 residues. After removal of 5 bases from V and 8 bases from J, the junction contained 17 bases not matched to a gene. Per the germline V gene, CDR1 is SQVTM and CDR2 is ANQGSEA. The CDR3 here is CSVRYGDRGTGDTIYF. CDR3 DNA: TGCAGCGTTAGATACGGAGACAGGGGAACGGGGGACACCATATATTTT.

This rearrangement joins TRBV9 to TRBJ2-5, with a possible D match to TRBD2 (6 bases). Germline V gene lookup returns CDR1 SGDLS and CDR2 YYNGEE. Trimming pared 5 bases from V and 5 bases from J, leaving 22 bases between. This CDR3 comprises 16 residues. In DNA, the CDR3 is TGTGCCAGCAGTCCCGGTAAAGTGGGGAGGTGGGAGACCCAGTACTTC. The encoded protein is CASSPGKVGRWETQYF. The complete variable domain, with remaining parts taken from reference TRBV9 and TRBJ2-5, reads DSGVTQTPKHLITATGQRVTLRCSPRSGDLSVYWYQQSLDQGLQFLIQYYNGEERAKGNILERFSAQQFPDLHSELNLSSLELGDSALYFCASSPGKVGRWETQYFGPGTRLLVL.

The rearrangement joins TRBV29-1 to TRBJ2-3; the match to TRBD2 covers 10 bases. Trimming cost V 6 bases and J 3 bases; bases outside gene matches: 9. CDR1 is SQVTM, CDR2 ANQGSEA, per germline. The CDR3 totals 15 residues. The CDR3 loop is CSVKPSGGATDTQYF. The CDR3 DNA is TGCAGCGTGAAACCAAGCGGGGGGGCAACAGATACGCAGTATTTT.

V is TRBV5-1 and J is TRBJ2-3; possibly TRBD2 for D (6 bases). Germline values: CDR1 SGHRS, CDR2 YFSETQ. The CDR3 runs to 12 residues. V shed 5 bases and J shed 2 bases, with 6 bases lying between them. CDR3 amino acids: CASRLATDTQYF. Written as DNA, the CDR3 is TGCGCCAGCAGACTAGCCACAGATACGCAGTATTTT.

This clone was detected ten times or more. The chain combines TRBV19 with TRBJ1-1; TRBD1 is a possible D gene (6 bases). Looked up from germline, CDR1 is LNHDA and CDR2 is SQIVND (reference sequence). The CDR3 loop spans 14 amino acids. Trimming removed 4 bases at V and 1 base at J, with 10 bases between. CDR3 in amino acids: CASSTDSWNTEAFF. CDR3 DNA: TGTGCCAGTAGTACGGACAGTTGGAACACTGAAGCTTTCTTT.

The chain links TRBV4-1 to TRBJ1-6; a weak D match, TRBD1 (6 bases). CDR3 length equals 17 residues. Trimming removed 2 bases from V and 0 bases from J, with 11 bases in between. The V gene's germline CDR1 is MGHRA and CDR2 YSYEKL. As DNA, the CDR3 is TGCGCCAGCAGCCAAACGGACAGTAGCTCCTATAATTCACCCCTCCACTTT. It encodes CASSQTDSSSYNSPLHF.

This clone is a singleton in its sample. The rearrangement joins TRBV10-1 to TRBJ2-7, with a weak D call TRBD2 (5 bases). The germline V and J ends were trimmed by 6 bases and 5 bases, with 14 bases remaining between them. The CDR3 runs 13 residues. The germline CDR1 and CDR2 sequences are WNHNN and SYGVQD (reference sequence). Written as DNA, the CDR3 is TGCGCCAGCAGCCGCCCCGGGAAAGACGAGCAGTACTTC. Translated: CASSRPGKDEQYF.

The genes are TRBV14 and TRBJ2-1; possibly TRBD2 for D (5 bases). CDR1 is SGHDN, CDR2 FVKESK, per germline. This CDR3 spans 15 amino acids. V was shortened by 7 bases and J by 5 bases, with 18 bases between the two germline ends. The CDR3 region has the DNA TGTGCCAGCACCCGAGGGAGTTTAGCCCACAATGAGCAGTTCTTC. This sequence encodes CASTRGSLAHNEQFF.

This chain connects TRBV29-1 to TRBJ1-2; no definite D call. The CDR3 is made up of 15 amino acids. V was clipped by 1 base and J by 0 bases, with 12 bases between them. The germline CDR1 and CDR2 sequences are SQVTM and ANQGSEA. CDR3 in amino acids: CSVEGAKKANYGYTF. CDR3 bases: TGCAGCGTTGAAGGGGCGAAGAAGGCTAACTATGGCTACACCTTC.

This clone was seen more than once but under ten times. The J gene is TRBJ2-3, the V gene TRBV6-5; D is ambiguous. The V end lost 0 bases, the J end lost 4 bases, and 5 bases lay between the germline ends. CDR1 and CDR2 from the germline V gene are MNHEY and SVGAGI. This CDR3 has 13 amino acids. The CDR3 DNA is TGTGCCAGCAGTTACTCGAGGTCAGATACGCAGTATTTT. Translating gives CASSYSRSDTQYF.

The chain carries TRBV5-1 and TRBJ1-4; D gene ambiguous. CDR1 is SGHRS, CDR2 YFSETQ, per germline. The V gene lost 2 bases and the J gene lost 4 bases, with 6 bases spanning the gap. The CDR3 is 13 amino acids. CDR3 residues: CASSLNGNEKLFF. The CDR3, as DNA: TGCGCCAGCAGCTTAAACGGTAATGAAAAACTGTTTTTT.

The CDR3 DNA reads TGTGCCAGCAGTTACTCGATACAGGGAAGAACTGAAGCTTTCTTT. Translated: CASSYSIQGRTEAFF. The chain has TRBV6-5 and TRBJ1-1; D perhaps matches TRBD1 (6 bases). The CDR3 runs 15 residues. V was cut by 0 bases and J by 5 bases, with 13 bases left in between. Germline lookup yields CDR1 MNHEY and CDR2 SVGAGI.

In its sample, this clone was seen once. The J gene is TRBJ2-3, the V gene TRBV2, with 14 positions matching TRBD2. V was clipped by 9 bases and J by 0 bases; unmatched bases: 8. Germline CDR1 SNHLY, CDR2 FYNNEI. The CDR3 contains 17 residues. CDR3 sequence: CARDRLAGGDSTDTQYF. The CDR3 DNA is TGTGCCAGAGACAGACTAGCGGGAGGGGATAGCACAGATACGCAGTATTTT.

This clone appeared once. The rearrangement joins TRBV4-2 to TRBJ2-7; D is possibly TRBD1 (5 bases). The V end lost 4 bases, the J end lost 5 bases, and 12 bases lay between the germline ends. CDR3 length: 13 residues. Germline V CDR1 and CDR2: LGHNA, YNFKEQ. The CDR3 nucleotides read TGTGCCAGCAGCCTAGGAAGGGGCGACGAGCAGTACTTC. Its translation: CASSLGRGDEQYF.

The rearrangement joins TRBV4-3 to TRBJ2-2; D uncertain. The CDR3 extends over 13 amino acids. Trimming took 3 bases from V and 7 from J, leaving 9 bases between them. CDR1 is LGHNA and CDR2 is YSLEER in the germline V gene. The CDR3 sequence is CASSQGLYGELFF. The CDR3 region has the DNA TGCGCCAGCAGCCAGGGCTTGTACGGGGAGCTGTTTTTT.

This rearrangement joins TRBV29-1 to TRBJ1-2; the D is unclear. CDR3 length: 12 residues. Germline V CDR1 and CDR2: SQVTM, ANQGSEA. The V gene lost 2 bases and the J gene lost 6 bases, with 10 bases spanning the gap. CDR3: CSVEHGVDGYTF. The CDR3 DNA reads TGCAGCGTTGAACACGGGGTTGATGGCTACACCTTC.

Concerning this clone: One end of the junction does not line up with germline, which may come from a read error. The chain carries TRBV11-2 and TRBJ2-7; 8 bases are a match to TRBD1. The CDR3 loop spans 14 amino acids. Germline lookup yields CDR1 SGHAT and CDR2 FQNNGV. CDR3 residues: CAGSLRDRQYEQYF. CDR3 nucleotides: TGTGCCGGCAGCCTCCGGGACAGGCAGTACGAGCAGTACTTC. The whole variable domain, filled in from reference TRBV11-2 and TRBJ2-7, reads EAGVAQSPRYKIIEKRQSVAFWCNPISGHATLYWYQQILGQGPKLLIQFQNNGVVDDSQLPKDRFSAERLKGVDSTLKIQPAKLEDSAVYLCAGSLRDRQYEQYFGPGTRLTVT.

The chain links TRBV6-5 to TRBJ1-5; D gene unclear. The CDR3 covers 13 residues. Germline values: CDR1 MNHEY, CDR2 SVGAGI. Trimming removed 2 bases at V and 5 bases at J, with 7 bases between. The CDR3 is CASSYGRDQPQHF. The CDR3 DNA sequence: TGTGCCAGCAGTTACGGGAGGGATCAGCCCCAGCATTTT.

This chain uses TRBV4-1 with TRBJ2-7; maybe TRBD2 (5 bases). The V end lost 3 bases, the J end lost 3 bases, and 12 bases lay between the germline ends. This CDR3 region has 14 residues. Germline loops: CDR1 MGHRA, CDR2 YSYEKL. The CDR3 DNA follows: TGCGCCAGCAGCCAGCCGGGGAGACGCTACGAGCAGTACTTC. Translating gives CASSQPGRRYEQYF.